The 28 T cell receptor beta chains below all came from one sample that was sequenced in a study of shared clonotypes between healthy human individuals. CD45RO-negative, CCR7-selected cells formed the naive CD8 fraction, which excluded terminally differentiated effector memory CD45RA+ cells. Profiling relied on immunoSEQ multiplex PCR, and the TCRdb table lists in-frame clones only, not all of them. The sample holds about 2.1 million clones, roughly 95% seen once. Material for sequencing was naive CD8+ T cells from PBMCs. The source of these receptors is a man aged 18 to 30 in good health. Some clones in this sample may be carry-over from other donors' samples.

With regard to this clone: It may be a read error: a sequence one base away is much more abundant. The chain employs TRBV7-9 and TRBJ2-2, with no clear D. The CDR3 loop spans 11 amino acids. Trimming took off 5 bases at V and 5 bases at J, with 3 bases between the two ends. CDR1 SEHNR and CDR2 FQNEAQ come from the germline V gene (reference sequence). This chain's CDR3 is CASSMTGELFF. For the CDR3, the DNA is TGTGCCAGCAGCATGACCGGGGAGCTGTTTTTT.

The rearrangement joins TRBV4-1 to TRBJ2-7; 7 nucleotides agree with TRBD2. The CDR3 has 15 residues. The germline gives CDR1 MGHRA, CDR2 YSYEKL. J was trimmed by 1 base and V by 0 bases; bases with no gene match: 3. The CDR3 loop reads CASSQDEGGSYEQYF. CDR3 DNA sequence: TGCGCCAGCAGCCAAGATGAGGGAGGGTCCTACGAGCAGTACTTC.

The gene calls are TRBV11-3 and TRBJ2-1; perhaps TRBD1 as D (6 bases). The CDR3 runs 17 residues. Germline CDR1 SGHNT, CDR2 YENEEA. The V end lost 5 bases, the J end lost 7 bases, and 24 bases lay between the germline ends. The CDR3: CASSPTSDRTDWNEQFF. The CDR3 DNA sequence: TGTGCCAGCAGCCCCACCTCGGACCGGACAGACTGGAATGAGCAGTTCTTC.

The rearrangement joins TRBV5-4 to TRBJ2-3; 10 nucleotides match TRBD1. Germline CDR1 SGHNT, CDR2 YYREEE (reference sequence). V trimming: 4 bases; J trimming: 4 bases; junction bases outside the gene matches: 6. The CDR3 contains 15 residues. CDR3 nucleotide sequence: TGTGCCAGCAGCCAAAGACAGGGGGCCCCAGATACGCAGTATTTT. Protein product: CASSQRQGAPDTQYF.

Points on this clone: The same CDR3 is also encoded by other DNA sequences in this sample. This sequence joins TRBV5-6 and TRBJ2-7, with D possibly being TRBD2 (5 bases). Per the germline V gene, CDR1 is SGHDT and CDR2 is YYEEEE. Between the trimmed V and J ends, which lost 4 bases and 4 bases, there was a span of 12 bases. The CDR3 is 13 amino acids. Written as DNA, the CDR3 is TGTGCCAGCAGCCCCGGAGGTGGATACGAGCAGTACTTC. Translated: CASSPGGGYEQYF.

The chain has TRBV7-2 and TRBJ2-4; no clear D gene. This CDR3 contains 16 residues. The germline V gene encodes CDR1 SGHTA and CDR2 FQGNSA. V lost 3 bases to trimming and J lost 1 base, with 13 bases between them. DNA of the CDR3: TGTGCCAGCAGCTTCCCGGACCCCCTTGCCAAAAACATTCAGTACTTC. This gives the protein CASSFPDPLAKNIQYF.

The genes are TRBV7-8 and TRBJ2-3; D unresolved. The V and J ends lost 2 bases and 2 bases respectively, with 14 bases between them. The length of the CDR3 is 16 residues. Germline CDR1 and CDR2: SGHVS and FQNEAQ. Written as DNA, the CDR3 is TGTGCCAGCAGCTTATCAGCCAGCTACAACACAGATACGCAGTATTTT. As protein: CASSLSASYNTDTQYF.

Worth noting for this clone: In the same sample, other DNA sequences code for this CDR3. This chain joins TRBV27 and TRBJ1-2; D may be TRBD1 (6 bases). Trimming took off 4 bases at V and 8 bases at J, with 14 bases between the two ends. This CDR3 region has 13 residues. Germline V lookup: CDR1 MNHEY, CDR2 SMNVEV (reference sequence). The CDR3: CASSSPGGYGYTF. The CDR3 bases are TGTGCCAGCAGTTCCCCGGGGGGCTACGGCTACACCTTC.

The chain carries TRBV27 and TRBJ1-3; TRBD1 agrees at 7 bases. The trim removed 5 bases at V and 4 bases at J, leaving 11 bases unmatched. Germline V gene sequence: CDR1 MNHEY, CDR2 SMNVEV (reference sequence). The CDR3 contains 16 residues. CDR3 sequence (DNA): TGTGCCAGCAGTCCGAGACAGGGTTTGTCGGGAAACACCATATATTTT. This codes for CASSPRQGLSGNTIYF.

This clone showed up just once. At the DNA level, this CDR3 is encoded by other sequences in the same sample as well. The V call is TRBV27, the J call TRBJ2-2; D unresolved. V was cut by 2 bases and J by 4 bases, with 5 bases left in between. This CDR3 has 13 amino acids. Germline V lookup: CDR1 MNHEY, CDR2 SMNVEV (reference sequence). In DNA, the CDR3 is TGTGCCAGCAGTTTACGATCCACCGGGGAGCTGTTTTTT. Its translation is CASSLRSTGELFF.

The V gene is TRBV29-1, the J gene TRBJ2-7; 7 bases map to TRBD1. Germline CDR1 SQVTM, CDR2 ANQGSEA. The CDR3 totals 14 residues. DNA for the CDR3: TGCAGACCCCGGACAGGCCTGATCCTCTACGAGCAGTACTTC. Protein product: CRPRTGLILYEQYF.

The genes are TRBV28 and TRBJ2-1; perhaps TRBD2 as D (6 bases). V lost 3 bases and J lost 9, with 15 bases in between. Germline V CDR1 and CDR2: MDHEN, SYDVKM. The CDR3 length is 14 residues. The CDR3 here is CASSLSGAPTEQFF. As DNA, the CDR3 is TGTGCCAGCAGTTTGTCGGGAGCTCCCACTGAGCAGTTCTTC.

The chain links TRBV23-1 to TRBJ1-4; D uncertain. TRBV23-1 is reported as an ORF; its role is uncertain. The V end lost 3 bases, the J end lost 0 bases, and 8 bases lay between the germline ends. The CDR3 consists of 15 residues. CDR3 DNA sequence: TGCGCCAGCAGTCATTGCAGTGCAACTAATGAAAAACTGTTTTTT. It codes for CASSHCSATNEKLFF.

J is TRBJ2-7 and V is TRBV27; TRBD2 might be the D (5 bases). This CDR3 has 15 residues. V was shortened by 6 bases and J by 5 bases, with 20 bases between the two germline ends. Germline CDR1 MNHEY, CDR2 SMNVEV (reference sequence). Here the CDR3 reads CASSPHLASGNEQYF. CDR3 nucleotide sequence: TGTGCCAGCAGCCCACACTTGGCCTCGGGAAACGAGCAGTACTTC.

CDR3 sequence (DNA): TGTGCCAGCAGTGGATCCAGACACATTAGCAATCAGCCCCAGCATTTT. Protein product: CASSGSRHISNQPQHF. The chain combines TRBV27 with TRBJ1-5; D not resolved. In germline, CDR1 is MNHEY, CDR2 SMNVEV (reference sequence). The CDR3 runs to 16 residues. V dropped 5 bases and J dropped 0 bases, with 14 bases sitting between them.

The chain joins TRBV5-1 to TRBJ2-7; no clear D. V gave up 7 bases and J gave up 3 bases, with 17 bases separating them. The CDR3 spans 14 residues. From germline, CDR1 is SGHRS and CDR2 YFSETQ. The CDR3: CASGFSGQNYEQYF. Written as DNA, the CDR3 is TGCGCCAGCGGATTTTCCGGGCAGAACTACGAGCAGTACTTC.

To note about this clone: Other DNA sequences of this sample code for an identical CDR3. In DNA, the CDR3 is TGTGCCTGGGAGACAGATACGCAGTATTTT. It is translated as CAWETDTQYF. This chain uses TRBV30 with TRBJ2-3; D not certain. V was cut by 5 bases and J by 3 bases, with 3 bases left in between. CDR3 length: 10 amino acids. CDR1 GTSNPN and CDR2 SVGIG come from the germline V gene (reference sequence). The whole variable domain, filled in from reference TRBV30 and TRBJ2-3, reads SQTIHQWPATLVQPVGSPLSLECTVEGTSNPNLYWYRQAAGRGLQLLFYSVGIGQISSEVPQNLSASRPQDRQFILSSKKLLLSDSGFYLCAWETDTQYFGPGTRLTVL.

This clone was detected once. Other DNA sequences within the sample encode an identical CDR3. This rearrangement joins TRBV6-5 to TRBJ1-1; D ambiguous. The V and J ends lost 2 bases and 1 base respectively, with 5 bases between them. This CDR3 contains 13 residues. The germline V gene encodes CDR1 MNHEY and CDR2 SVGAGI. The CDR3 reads CASSYNGNTEAFF. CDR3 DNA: TGTGCCAGCAGTTACAATGGGAACACTGAAGCTTTCTTT.

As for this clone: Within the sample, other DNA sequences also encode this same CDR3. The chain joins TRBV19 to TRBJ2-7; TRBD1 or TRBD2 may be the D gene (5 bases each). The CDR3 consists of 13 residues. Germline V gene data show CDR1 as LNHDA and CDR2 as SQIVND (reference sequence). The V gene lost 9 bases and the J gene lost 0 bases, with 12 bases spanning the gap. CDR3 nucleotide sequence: TGTGCCAGCTCCCCGGGGACCTCCTACGAGCAGTACTTC. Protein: CASSPGTSYEQYF.

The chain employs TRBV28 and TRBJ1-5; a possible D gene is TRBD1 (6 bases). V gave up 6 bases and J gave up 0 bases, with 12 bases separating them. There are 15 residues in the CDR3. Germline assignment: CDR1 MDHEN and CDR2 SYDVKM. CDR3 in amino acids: CASRPSGDSNQPQHF. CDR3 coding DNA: TGTGCCAGCAGGCCGTCAGGGGATAGCAATCAGCCCCAGCATTTT.

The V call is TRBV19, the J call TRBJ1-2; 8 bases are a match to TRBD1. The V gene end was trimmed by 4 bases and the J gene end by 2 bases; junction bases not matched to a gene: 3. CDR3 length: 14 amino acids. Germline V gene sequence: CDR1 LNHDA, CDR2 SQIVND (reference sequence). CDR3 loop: CASSTRQGNYGYTF. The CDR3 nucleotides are TGTGCCAGTAGTACACGACAGGGGAACTATGGCTACACCTTC.

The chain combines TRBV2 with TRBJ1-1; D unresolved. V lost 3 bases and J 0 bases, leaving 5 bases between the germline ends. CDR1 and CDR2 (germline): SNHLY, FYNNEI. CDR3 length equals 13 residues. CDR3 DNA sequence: TGTGCCAGCAGTGATGACGTGAACACTGAAGCTTTCTTT. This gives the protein CASSDDVNTEAFF.

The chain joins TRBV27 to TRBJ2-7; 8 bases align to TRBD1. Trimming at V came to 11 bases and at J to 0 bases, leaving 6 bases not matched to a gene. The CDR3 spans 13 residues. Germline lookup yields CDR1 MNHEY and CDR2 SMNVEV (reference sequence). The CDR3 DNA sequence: TGTGCCGTAGGGGGACAGGTCTCCTACGAGCAGTACTTC. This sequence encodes CAVGGQVSYEQYF.

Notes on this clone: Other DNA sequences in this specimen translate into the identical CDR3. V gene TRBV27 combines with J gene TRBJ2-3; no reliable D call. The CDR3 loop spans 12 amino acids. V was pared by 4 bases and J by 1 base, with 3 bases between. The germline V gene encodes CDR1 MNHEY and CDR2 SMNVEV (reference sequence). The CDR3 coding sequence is TGTGCCAGCAGTTATGGCACAGATACGCAGTATTTT. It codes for CASSYGTDTQYF.

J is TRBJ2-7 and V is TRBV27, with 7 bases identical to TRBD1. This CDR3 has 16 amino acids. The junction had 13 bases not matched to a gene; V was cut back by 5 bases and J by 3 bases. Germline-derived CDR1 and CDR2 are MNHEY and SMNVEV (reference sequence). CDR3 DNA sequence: TGTGCCAGCAGTCCCTCCACAGGGGCCACTTTCTACGAGCAGTACTTC. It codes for CASSPSTGATFYEQYF.

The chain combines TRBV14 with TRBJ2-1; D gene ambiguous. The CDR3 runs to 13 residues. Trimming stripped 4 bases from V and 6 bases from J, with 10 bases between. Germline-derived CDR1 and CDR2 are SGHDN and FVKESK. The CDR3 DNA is TGTGCCAGCAGCCTGACGGTGATCAATGAGCAGTTCTTC. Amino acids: CASSLTVINEQFF. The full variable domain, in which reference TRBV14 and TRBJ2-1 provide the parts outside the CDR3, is EAGVTQFPSHSVIEKGQTVTLRCDPISGHDNLYWYRRVMGKEIKFLLHFVKESKQDESGMPNNRFLAERTGGTYSTLKVQPAELEDSGVYFCASSLTVINEQFFGPGTRLTVL.

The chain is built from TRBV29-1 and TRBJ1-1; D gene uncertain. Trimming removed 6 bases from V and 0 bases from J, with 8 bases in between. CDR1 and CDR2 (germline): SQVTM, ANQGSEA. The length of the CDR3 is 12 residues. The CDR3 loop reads CSVKEMNTEAFF. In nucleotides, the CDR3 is TGCAGCGTCAAAGAAATGAACACTGAAGCTTTCTTT.

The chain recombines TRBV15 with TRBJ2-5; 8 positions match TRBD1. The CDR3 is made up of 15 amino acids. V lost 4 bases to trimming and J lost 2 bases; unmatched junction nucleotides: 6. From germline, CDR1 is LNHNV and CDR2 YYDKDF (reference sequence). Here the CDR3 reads CATSTEGQVQETQYF. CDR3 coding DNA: TGTGCCACCAGCACCGAGGGACAGGTACAAGAGACCCAGTACTTC.